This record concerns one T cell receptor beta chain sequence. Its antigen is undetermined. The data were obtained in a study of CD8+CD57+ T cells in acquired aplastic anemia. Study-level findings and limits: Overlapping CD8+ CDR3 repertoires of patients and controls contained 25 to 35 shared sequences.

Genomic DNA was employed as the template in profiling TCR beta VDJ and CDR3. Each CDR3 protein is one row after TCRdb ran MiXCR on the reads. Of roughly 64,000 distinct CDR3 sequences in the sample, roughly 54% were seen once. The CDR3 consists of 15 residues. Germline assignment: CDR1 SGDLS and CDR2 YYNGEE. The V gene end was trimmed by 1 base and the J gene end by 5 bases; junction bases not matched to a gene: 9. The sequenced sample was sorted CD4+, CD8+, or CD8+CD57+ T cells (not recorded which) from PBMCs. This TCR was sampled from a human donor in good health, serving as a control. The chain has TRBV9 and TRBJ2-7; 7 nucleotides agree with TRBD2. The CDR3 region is CASSVTAGDFDEQYF. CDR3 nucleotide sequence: TGTGCCAGCAGCGTAACTGCGGGAGACTTCGACGAGCAGTACTTC. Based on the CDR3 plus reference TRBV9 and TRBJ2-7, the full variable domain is DSGVTQTPKHLITATGQRVTLRCSPRSGDLSVYWYQQSLDQGLQFLIQYYNGEERAKGNILERFSAQQFPDLHSELNLSSLELGDSALYFCASSVTAGDFDEQYFGPGTRLTVT.